This TCR beta chain was captured by sequencing in a study of cytomegalovirus exposure and HLA in healthy donors. Overall study: The same platform as the 650 to 700 first-cohort repertoires was used for the 130 or so validation repertoires, a later analysis reported. Findings of the study overall: There were 160 or so TCR beta chains listed as cytomegalovirus-associated. High specificity and sensitivity for cytomegalovirus status were reported for the classifier. The tendency of first-cohort TCR clusters to co-occur in the approximately 120 validation repertoires was identified by a subsequent analysis.

V was trimmed by 5 bases and J by 0 bases, leaving 18 bases between them. Germline CDR1 is SGHVS and CDR2 is FNYEAQ. The CDR3 covers 17 residues. As to this clone: Its antigen is currently unknown.

Generated by immunoSEQ multiplex PCR, the TCRdb table keeps only in-frame clones and is missing some. The sample holds 150,000 to 200,000 clones; approximately 86% are singletons and the top ten take less than 3.5%. The sequence was obtained from a young man in good health and CMV-seropositive. The V call is TRBV7-6, the J call TRBJ2-3; possible D gene TRBD2, 6 bases. The source material was PBMCs. CDR3 nucleotide sequence: TGTGCCAGCAGCCTAGGATCGGGCGGGGCTAGCACAGATACGCAGTATTTT. Protein product: CASSLGSGGASTDTQYF. Full variable domain (remainder filled in from reference TRBV7-6 and TRBJ2-3): GAGVSQSPRYKVTKRGQDVALRCDPISGHVSLYWYRQALGQGPEFLTYFNYEAQQDKSGLPNDRFSAERPEGSISTLTIQRTEQRDSAMYRCASSLGSGGASTDTQYFGPGTRLTVL.